These T cell receptor beta chains were read from a single sample in a study of HIV-infected patients and healthy controls. TCRdb called the 5' RACE reads again in MiXCR, with one record for every CDR3 protein. This sample carries roughly 20,000 distinct CDR3 sequences, around 19% of them seen once, and the ten largest clones take roughly a third. Material for sequencing was CD8+ T cells from blood. The receptors come from a human donor in good health. CDR3s include the opening cysteine and the closing phenylalanine or tryptophan. Fields, in order: CDR3 length, clone size, V gene, J gene, D gene, CDR3 DNA, CDR3 protein. The D gene is left open where the match is weak. Size is stated for part of the rows, as once, few or many counts, or as a class when the clone is expanded.

cdr3_length: 15; clone_size: many; v_call: TRBV4-1; j_call: TRBJ2-1; d_call: .; cdr3_nt: TGCGCCAGCAGCCAAGACTCAACAGGGTCAAATGAGCAGTTCTTC; cdr3_aa: CASSQDSTGSNEQFF
cdr3_length: 16; clone_size: few; v_call: TRBV4-1; j_call: TRBJ2-7; d_call: .; cdr3_nt: TGCGCCAGCAGCCAAGTTGAGGAGGGACCTGGCTACGAGCAGTACTTC; cdr3_aa: CASSQVEEGPGYEQYF
cdr3_length: 13; clone_size: few; v_call: TRBV13; j_call: TRBJ2-7; d_call: .; cdr3_nt: TGTGCCAGCAGCTTTAGGACTACGAACGAGCAGTACTTC; cdr3_aa: CASSFRTTNEQYF
cdr3_length: 13; clone_size: .; v_call: TRBV4-1; j_call: TRBJ2-7; d_call: .; cdr3_nt: TGCGCCAGCAGCCAGGACAGCACCTACGAGCAGTACTTC; cdr3_aa: CASSQDSTYEQYF
cdr3_length: 13; clone_size: many; v_call: TRBV6-5; j_call: TRBJ2-7; d_call: .; cdr3_nt: TGTGCCAGCAGTTCGCTAAGCTCCTACGAGCAGTACTTC; cdr3_aa: CASSSLSSYEQYF
cdr3_length: 12; clone_size: .; v_call: TRBV5-5; j_call: TRBJ1-1; d_call: .; cdr3_nt: TGTGCCAGCAGCCTAGGGGTAACTGAAGCTTTCTTT; cdr3_aa: CASSLGVTEAFF
cdr3_length: 15; clone_size: .; v_call: TRBV27; j_call: TRBJ2-1; d_call: .; cdr3_nt: TGTGCCAGCAGTCCAGGGGTTTGGTCCTACAATGAGCAGTTCTTC; cdr3_aa: CASSPGVWSYNEQFF
cdr3_length: 13; clone_size: once; v_call: TRBV7-2; j_call: TRBJ2-1; d_call: .; cdr3_nt: TGTGCCACCAACCTCGGGGGGCACAATGAGCAGTTCTTC; cdr3_aa: CATNLGGHNEQFF
cdr3_length: 14; clone_size: .; v_call: TRBV15; j_call: TRBJ2-7; d_call: .; cdr3_nt: TGTGCCACCAGCAGAGATCTCTCTTACTACGAGCAGTACTTC; cdr3_aa: CATSRDLSYYEQYF
cdr3_length: 15; clone_size: .; v_call: TRBV6-1; j_call: TRBJ1-5; d_call: TRBD1; cdr3_nt: TGTGCCAGCAGTGAAGTGACAGGGGACAATCAGCCCCAGCATTTT; cdr3_aa: CASSEVTGDNQPQHF